This T cell receptor beta chain was observed in a study of blood T cell repertoires in COVID-19. Study as a whole: Sites in the United States, Italy and Spain provided acute and convalescent COVID-19 samples. T cells, B-cell-depleted T cells, or PBMCs provided the cDNA or gDNA that served as material.

From germline, CDR1 is MDHEN and CDR2 SYDVKM. Trimming took 6 bases from V and 0 from J, leaving 12 bases between them. CDR3 length equals 16 residues. Original analysis: By means of reference gene primer amplification, nucleated cell counts were estimated. Data came from immunoSEQ multiplex PCR; TCRdb stores just in-frame clones and leaves some out. D and trimming come from the DNA, and the V and J calls and clone size come from that table. The sample has about 140,000 clones, approximately 80% seen once; the top ten hold 1.6%. This chain uses TRBV28 with TRBJ1-6; no reliable D call. The TCR comes from a human donor in a cohort sampled during active COVID-19. The sequenced sample was peripheral blood. For the CDR3, the DNA is TGTGCCAGCAGGCCGCTGGGGAGCTCCTATAATTCACCCCTCCACTTT. Translating it yields CASRPLGSSYNSPLHF.